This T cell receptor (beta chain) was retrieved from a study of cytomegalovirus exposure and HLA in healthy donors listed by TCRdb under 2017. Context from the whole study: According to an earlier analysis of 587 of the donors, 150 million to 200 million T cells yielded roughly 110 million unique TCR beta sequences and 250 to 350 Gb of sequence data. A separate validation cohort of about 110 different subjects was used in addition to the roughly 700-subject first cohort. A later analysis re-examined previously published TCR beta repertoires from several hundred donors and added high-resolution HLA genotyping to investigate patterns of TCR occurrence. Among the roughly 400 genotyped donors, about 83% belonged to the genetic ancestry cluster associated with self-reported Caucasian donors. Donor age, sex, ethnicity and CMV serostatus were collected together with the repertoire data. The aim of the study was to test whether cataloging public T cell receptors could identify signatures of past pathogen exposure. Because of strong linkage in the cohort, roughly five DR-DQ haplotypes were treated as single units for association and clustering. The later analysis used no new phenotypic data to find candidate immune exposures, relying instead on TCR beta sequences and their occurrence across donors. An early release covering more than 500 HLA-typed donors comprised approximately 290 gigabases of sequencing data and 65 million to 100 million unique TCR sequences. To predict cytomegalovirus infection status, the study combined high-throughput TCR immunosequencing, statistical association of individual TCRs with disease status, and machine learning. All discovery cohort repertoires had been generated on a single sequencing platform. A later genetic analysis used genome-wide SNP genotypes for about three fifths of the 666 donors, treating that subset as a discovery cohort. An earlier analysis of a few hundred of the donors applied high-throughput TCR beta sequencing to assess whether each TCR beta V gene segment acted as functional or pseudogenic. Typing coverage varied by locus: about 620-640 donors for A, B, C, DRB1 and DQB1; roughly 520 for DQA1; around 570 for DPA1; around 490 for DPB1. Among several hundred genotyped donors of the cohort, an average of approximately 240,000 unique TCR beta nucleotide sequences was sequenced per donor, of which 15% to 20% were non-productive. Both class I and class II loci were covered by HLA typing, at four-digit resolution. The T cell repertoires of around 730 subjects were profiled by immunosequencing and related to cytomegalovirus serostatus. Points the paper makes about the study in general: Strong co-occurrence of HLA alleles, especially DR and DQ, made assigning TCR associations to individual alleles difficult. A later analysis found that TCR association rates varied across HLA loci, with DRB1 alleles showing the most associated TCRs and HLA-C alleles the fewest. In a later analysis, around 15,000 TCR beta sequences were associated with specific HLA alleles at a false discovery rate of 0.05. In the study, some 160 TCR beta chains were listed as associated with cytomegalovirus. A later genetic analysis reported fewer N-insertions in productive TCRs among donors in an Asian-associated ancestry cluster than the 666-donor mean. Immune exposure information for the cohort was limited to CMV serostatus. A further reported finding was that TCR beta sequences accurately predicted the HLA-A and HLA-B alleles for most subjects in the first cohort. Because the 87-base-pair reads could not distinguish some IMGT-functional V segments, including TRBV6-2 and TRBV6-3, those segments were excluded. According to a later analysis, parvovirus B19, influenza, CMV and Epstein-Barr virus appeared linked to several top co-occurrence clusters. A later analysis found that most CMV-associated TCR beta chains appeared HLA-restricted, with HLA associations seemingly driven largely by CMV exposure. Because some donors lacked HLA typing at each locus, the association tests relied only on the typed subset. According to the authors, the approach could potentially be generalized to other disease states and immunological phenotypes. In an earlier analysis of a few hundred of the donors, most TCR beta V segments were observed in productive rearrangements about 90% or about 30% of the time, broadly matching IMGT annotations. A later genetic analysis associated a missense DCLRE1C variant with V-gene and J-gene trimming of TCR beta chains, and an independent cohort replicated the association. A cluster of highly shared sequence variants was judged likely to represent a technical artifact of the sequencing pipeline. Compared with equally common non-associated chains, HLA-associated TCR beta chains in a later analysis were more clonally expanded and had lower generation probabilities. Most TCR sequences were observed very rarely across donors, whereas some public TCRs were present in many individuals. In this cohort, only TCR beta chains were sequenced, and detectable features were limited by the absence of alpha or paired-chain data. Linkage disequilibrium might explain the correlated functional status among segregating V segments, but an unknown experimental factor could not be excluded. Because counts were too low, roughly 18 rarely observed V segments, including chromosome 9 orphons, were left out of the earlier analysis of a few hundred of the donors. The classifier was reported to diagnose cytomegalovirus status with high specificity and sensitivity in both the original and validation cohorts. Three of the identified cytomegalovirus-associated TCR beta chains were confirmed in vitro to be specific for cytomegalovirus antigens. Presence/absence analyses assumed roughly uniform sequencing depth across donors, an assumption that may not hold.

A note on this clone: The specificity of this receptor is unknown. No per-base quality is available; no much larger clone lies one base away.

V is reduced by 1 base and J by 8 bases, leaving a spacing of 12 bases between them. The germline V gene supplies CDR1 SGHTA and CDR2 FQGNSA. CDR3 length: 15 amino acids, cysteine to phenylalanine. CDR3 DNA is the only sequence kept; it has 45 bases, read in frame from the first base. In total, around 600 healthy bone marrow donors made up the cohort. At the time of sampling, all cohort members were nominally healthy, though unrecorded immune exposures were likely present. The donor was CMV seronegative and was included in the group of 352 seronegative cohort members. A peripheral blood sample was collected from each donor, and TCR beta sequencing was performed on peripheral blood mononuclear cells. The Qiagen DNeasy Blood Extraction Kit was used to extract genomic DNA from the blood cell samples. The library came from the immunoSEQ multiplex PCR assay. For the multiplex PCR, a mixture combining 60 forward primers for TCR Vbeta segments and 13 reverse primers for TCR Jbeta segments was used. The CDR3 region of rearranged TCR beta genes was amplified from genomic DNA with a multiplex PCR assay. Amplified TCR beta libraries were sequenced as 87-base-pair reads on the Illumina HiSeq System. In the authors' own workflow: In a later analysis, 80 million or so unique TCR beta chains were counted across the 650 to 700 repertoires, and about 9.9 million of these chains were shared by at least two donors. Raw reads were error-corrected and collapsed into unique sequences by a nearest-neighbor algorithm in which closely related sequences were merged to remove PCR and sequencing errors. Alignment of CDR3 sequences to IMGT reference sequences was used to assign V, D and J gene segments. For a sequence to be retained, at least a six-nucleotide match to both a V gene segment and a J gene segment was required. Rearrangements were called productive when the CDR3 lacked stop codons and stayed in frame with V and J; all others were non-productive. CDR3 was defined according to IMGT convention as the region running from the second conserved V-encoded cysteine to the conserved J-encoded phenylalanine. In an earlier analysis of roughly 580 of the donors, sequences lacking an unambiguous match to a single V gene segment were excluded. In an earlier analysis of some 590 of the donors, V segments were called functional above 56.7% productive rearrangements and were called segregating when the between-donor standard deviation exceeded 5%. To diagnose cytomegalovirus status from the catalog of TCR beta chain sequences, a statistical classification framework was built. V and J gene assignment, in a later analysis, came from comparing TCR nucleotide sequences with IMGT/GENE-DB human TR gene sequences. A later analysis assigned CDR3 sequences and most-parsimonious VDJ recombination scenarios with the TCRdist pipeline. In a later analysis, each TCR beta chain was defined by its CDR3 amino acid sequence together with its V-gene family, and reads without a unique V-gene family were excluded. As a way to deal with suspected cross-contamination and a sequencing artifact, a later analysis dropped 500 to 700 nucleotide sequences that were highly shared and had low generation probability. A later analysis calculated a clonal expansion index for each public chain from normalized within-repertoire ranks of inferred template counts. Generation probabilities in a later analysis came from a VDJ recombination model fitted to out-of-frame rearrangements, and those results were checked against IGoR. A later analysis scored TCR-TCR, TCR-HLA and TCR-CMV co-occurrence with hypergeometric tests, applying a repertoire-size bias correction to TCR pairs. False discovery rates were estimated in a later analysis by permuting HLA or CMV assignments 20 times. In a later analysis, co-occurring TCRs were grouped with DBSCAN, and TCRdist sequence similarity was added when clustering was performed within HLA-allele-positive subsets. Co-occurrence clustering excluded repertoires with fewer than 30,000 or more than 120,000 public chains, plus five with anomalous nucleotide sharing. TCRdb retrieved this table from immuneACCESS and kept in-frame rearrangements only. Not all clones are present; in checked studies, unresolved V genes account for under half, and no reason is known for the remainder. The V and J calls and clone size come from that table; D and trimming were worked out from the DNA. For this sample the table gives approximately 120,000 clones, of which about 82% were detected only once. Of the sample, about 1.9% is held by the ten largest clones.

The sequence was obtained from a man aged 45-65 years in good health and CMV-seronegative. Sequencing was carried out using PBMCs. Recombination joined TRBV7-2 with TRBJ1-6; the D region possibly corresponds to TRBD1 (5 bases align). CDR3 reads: CASSLEVTGHSPLHF. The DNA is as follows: TGTGCCAGCAGCTTAGAAGTCACAGGCCATTCACCCCTCCACTTT.